These 17 T cell receptor beta chains came from one sample sequenced in a study of blood T cell repertoires in COVID-19. TCRdb's copy holds only in-frame clones and misses some; the assay was immunoSEQ multiplex PCR. The sample holds some 95,000 clones, 76% seen once. The sample consisted of peripheral blood. Receptors were obtained from a man in his sixties or seventies with acute or convalescent COVID-19.

In nucleotides, the CDR3 is TGTGCCAGCAGCCCCCCCAGGGGAGACCCAAACTACGAGCAGTACTTC. Translated, it gives CASSPPRGDPNYEQYF. The chain uses TRBV5-8 and TRBJ2-7; tentatively, D is TRBD1 (6 bases). This CDR3 is built from 16 residues. CDR1 is SGHTS and CDR2 is YDEGEE in the germline V gene. The V gene lost 4 bases and the J gene lost 3 bases, with 20 bases spanning the gap. The complete variable domain, with remaining parts taken from reference TRBV5-8 and TRBJ2-7, reads EAGVTQSPTHLIKTRGQQATLRCSPISGHTSVYWYQQALGLGLQFLLWYDEGEERNRGNFPPRFSGRQFPNYSSELNVNALELEDSALYLCASSPPRGDPNYEQYFGPGTRLTVT.

This sequence joins TRBV28 and TRBJ2-7, with D tentatively TRBD2 (5 bases). Trimming removed 3 bases from V and 3 bases from J, with 12 bases in between. In germline, CDR1 is MDHEN, CDR2 SYDVKM. This CDR3 region has 14 residues. CDR3 residues: CASSFVGVYYEQYF. DNA of the CDR3: TGTGCCAGCAGTTTTGTCGGGGTCTACTACGAGCAGTACTTC.

The CDR3 is CSVARDNTEAFF. The CDR3 bases are TGCAGCGTTGCCAGGGATAACACTGAAGCTTTCTTT. The chain carries TRBV29-1 and TRBJ1-1; maybe TRBD1 (5 bases). CDR1 and CDR2 (germline): SQVTM, ANQGSEA. The CDR3 has 12 residues. V lost 4 bases, J lost 2 bases, and 8 bases lay in between.

The chain combines TRBV7-2 with TRBJ2-3, with 9 bases aligning to TRBD2. The CDR3 runs to 16 residues. V trimming: 2 bases; J trimming: 2 bases; junction bases outside the gene matches: 5. Germline lookup yields CDR1 SGHTA and CDR2 FQGNSA. The CDR3, as DNA: TGTGCCAGCAGCTTAAAGGCTAGCGGGGCCACAGATACGCAGTATTTT. Translating it yields CASSLKASGATDTQYF.

This CDR3 reads CAWRKGAGGYTF. The CDR3 region has the DNA TGTGCCTGGAGAAAAGGGGCGGGGGGCTACACCTTC. This rearrangement joins TRBV30 to TRBJ1-2; the D gene is possibly TRBD1 (5 bases). Trimming removed 3 bases at V and 8 bases at J, with 13 bases between. The germline V gene encodes CDR1 GTSNPN and CDR2 SVGIG (reference sequence). The CDR3 length is 12 residues.

In DNA, the CDR3 is TGTGCCAGCAGCCAAAGTGACGACTACACGCGGGGTGCCTATAATTCACCCCTCCACTTT. Translated: CASSQSDDYTRGAYNSPLHF. The V call is TRBV3-1 (or the pseudogene TRBV3-2), the J call TRBJ1-6; D is ambiguous. The CDR3 is made up of 20 amino acids. Germline CDR1 LGHDT, CDR2 YNNKEL (reference sequence). Trimming shortened V by 2 bases and J by 2 bases, and 22 bases separated the two germline ends.

The J gene is TRBJ1-3, the V gene TRBV20-1, with D tentatively TRBD1 (5 bases). CDR1 is DFQATT and CDR2 is SNEGSKA in the germline V gene (reference sequence). The V end lost 3 bases, the J end lost 0 bases, and 15 bases lay between the germline ends. The CDR3 is 16 amino acids. CDR3 region: CSASSGFGTSGNTIYF. The CDR3 coding sequence is TGCAGTGCTAGTTCAGGGTTTGGAACCTCTGGAAACACCATATATTTT.

The V call is TRBV7-6, the J call TRBJ1-2, with TRBD1 identical over 11 bases. Germline CDR1 is SGHVS and CDR2 is FNYEAQ. The CDR3 has 15 residues. The J segment lost 3 bases and the V segment lost 3 bases, leaving 3 bases of the junction unmatched. In DNA, the CDR3 is TGTGCCAGCAGCTTCCTGGACAGGGGGCACTATGGCTACACCTTC. It codes for CASSFLDRGHYGYTF.

The V and J genes are TRBV5-6 and TRBJ1-2; the D is unclear. Germline V lookup: CDR1 SGHDT, CDR2 YYEEEE. Trimming cost V 4 bases and J 3 bases, with 13 bases left between them. This CDR3 is built from 14 residues. In DNA, the CDR3 is TGTGCCAGCAGCCCGGGAGGAGGGTACTATGGCTACACCTTC. This sequence encodes CASSPGGGYYGYTF.

The chain has TRBV7-8 and TRBJ1-1, with D possibly TRBD1 on 6 matching bases. The germline V and J ends were trimmed by 5 bases and 1 base, with 23 bases remaining between them. Looked up from germline, CDR1 is SGHVS and CDR2 is FQNEAQ. The CDR3 covers 18 residues. CDR3 in DNA: TGTGCCAGCAGCCGAGATCTCTCTTCGGTGGACAGGAACACTGAAGCTTTCTTT. As protein: CASSRDLSSVDRNTEAFF.

The V call is TRBV5-4, the J call TRBJ2-2, with TRBD2 matching 10 bases. The CDR3 consists of 16 residues. CDR1 is SGHNT, CDR2 YYREEE, per germline (reference sequence). J was trimmed by 6 bases and V by 4 bases; bases with no gene match: 9. CDR3 sequence: CASSASSGRVSGELFF. The CDR3 DNA reads as TGTGCCAGCAGCGCCTCTAGCGGGAGAGTCTCCGGGGAGCTGTTTTTT. The complete variable domain, with remaining parts taken from reference TRBV5-4 and TRBJ2-2, reads ETGVTQSPTHLIKTRGQQVTLRCSSQSGHNTVSWYQQALGQGPQFIFQYYREEENGRGNFPPRFSGLQFPNYSSELNVNALELDDSALYLCASSASSGRVSGELFFGEGSRLTVL.

The genes are TRBV5-6 and TRBJ2-7, with D maybe TRBD1 (5 bases). There are 15 residues in the CDR3. The V end was cut by 2 bases, the J end by 3 bases, with 15 bases between. The germline V gene encodes CDR1 SGHDT and CDR2 YYEEEE. CDR3 sequence (DNA): TGTGCCAGCAGCTTAGGGCCGACAGTAGTCTACGAGCAGTACTTC. Translation: CASSLGPTVVYEQYF. Using reference TRBV5-6 and TRBJ2-7 for the parts outside the CDR3, the full variable domain is DAGVTQSPTHLIKTRGQQVTLRCSPKSGHDTVSWYQQALGQGPQFIFQYYEEEERQRGNFPDRFSGHQFPNYSSELNVNALLLGDSALYLCASSLGPTVVYEQYFGPGTRLTVT.

This sequence joins TRBV7-3 and TRBJ2-3; 10 bases align to TRBD2. Germline CDR1 and CDR2: SGHTA and FQGTGA. Trimming removed 3 bases from V and 0 bases from J; junction bases left unmatched: 15. This CDR3 is built from 20 residues. The CDR3 nucleotides read TGTGCCAGCAGCTTGATGGCGACTAGCGGGCCCTTCACTAGCACAGATACGCAGTATTTT. It is translated as CASSLMATSGPFTSTDTQYF.

This chain links TRBV19 with TRBJ1-5; 8 bases are shared with TRBD1. Germline V gives CDR1 LNHDA, CDR2 SQIVND (reference sequence). CDR3 size: 18 residues. The ends lost 0 bases at V and 1 base at J; junction bases unmatched: 8. CDR3 bases: TGTGCCAGTAGTATAGAGCCAGGGGGCTGGGGGAGCAATCAGCCCCAGCATTTT. Translation: CASSIEPGGWGSNQPQHF.

This chain joins TRBV10-1 and TRBJ1-1, with a weak D call TRBD1 (6 bases). The germline gives CDR1 WNHNN, CDR2 SYGVQD (reference sequence). The V end was cut by 9 bases, the J end by 1 base, with 12 bases between. This CDR3 spans 13 amino acids. DNA of the CDR3: TGCGCCAGTCGCGACAGGACGAACACTGAAGCTTTCTTT. Translation gives CASRDRTNTEAFF.

The V call is TRBV19, the J call TRBJ2-6; the D gene is possibly TRBD2 (5 bases). Per the germline V gene, CDR1 is LNHDA and CDR2 is SQIVND (reference sequence). CDR3 length: 19 amino acids. V dropped 0 bases and J dropped 7 bases, with 22 bases sitting between them. The CDR3 protein is CASSIDAGWAAGLANVLTF. The CDR3 DNA is TGTGCCAGTAGTATAGATGCTGGTTGGGCGGCAGGACTCGCCAACGTCCTGACTTTC.

The chain carries TRBV5-1 and TRBJ2-3, with 9 bases matching TRBD2. V was clipped by 5 bases and J by 2 bases; unmatched bases: 3. Germline V gene sequence: CDR1 SGHRS, CDR2 YFSETQ. This CDR3 is 14 amino acids long. In DNA, the CDR3 is TGCGCCAGCAGGCTAGCGGGATACACAGATACGCAGTATTTT. Its translation is CASRLAGYTDTQYF. Supplemented by reference TRBV5-1 and TRBJ2-3, the full variable domain reads KAGVTQTPRYLIKTRGQQVTLSCSPISGHRSVSWYQQTPGQGLQFLFEYFSETQRNKGNFPGRFSGRQFSNSRSEMNVSTLELGDSALYLCASRLAGYTDTQYFGPGTRLTVL.